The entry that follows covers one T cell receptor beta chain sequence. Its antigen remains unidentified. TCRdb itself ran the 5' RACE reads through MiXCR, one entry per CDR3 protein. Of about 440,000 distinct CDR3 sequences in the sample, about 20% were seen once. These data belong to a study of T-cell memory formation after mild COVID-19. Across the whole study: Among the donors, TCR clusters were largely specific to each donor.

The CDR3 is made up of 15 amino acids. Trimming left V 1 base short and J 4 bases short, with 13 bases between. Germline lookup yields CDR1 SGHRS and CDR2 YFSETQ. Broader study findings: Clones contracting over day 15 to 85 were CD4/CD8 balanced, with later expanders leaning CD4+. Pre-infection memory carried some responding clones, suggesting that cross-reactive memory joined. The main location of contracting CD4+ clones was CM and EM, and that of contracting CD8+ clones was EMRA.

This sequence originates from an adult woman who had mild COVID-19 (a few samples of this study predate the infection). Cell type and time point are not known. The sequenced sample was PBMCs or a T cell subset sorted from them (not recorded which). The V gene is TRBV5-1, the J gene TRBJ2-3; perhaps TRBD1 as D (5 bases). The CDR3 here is CASSLNRQGSDTQYF. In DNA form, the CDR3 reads TGCGCCAGCAGCTTGAATCGGCAGGGATCAGATACGCAGTATTTT.